The rows below give T cell receptor beta chains drawn from one sample of a study of regulatory T cells in long-lasting Graves disease. Each CDR3 protein is one row after TCRdb ran MiXCR on the multiplex PCR reads. Here the sample spans under 500,000 distinct CDR3 sequences, about a sixth being singletons. The same specimen was also included in a second study, on T cells in Graves' hyperthyroidism and ophthalmopathy.

The sequences come from peripheral blood mononuclear cells (PBMCs), collected at new diagnosis, from a patient treated with antithyroid drugs. The receptors shown here come from a woman aged 30 to 39 with Graves disease. The CDR3 runs from the conserved cysteine through the conserved F or W. D genes are given only for firm matches. Clone sizes are given selectively: once, few, many, or a class where the clone is expanded.

clone size	V gene	J gene	D gene	CDR3 protein	CDR3 DNA
-	TRBV7-9	TRBJ2-1	-	CASSLVRQGGEQFF	TGTGCCAGCAGCTTAGTTAGACAGGGAGGCGAGCAGTTCTTC
many	TRBV30	TRBJ1-2	-	CAWDPRANYGYTF	TGTGCCTGGGACCCCAGAGCTAACTATGGCTACACCTTC
few	TRBV9	TRBJ1-4	-	CASSATVKEKLFF	TGTGCCAGCAGCGCTACTGTAAAGGAAAAACTGTTTTTT
-	TRBV10-2	TRBJ1-6	TRBD1	CASRRDRGITYNSPLHF	TGCGCCAGCAGACGGGACAGGGGAATAACCTATAATTCACCCCTCCACTTT
many	TRBV5-6	TRBJ1-1	-	CASSPRGSGGTEAFF	TGTGCCAGCAGCCCCCGGGGCAGCGGTGGGACTGAAGCTTTCTTT
many	TRBV6-5	TRBJ2-7	TRBD1	CASSYRGQGYEQYF	TGTGCCAGCAGTTACCGGGGACAGGGGTACGAGCAGTACTTC
many	TRBV5-1	TRBJ2-5	-	CASSSTGWETQYF	TGCGCCAGCAGCTCGACGGGGTGGGAGACCCAGTACTTC
many	TRBV6-1	TRBJ2-3	TRBD1	CASRGQGADTQYF	TGTGCCAGCAGAGGACAGGGTGCAGATACGCAGTATTTT
many	TRBV5-1	TRBJ2-1	-	CASSLDRSSYNEQFF	TGTGCCAGCAGCTTAGACCGCAGCTCCTACAATGAGCAGTTCTTC
many	TRBV12-3/TRBV12-4	TRBJ1-1	-	CASSFQGSTEAFF	TGTGCCAGCAGTTTTCAGGGGAGCACTGAAGCTTTCTTT
many	TRBV12-3/TRBV12-4	TRBJ2-2	-	CASSSRGQNTGELFF	TGTGCCAGCAGTTCCCGGGGACAGAACACCGGGGAGCTGTTTTTT
many	TRBV11-2	TRBJ1-4	-	CASSLDLRPASNEKLFF	TGTGCCAGCAGCTTAGATCTGAGGCCTGCCTCTAATGAAAAACTGTTTTTT
few	TRBV4-3	TRBJ2-1	TRBD2	CASSQDLSGRVHEQFF	TGCGCCAGCAGCCAAGATTTGAGCGGGAGGGTCCATGAGCAGTTCTTC
many	TRBV28	TRBJ2-5	TRBD1	CASQPWFRTGRETQYF	TGTGCCAGCCAACCCTGGTTTCGGACAGGGAGAGAGACCCAGTACTTC
many	TRBV9	TRBJ2-7	-	CASSASGVGYEQYF	TGTGCCAGCAGCGCTTCCGGAGTGGGGTACGAGCAGTACTTC
few	TRBV4-2	TRBJ2-5	TRBD2	CASSQDRSGLAGGQETQYF	TGTGCCAGCAGCCAAGATAGGTCGGGACTAGCGGGAGGGCAAGAGACCCAGTACTTC
-	TRBV5-1	TRBJ2-7	-	CASTLTGSYEQYF	TGCGCCAGCACCCTGACAGGTTCCTACGAGCAGTACTTC
many	TRBV7-9	TRBJ1-1	-	CASSSQGVAEAFF	TGTGCCAGCAGCTCACAGGGTGTCGCTGAAGCTTTCTTT
few	TRBV18	TRBJ1-1	TRBD1	CASSPIPGQINTEAFF	TGTGCCAGCTCACCGATTCCGGGACAGATAAACACTGAAGCTTTCTTT
-	TRBV6-1	TRBJ2-2	-	CASKTPVTGELFF	TGTGCCAGCAAGACACCCGTTACCGGGGAGCTGTTTTTT
few	TRBV5-1	TRBJ1-1	-	CASSLQPWGDTEAFF	TGCGCCAGCAGCCTGCAGCCTTGGGGGGACACTGAAGCTTTCTTT
many	TRBV20-1	TRBJ1-2	-	CSAIMTDYYGYTF	TGCAGTGCTATCATGACTGATTACTATGGCTACACCTTC
many	TRBV7-9	TRBJ2-5	-	CASSFLGLQGETQYF	TGTGCCAGCAGCTTCTTGGGGCTTCAGGGAGAGACCCAGTACTTC
many	TRBV29-1	TRBJ2-1	TRBD2	CSVEWAGGTRSYNEQFF	TGCAGCGTTGAATGGGCGGGAGGTACTAGGTCCTACAATGAGCAGTTCTTC
-	TRBV6-1	TRBJ2-1	-	CASSRGFYNEQFF	TGTGCCAGCAGTCGGGGCTTCTACAATGAGCAGTTCTTC
few	TRBV9	TRBJ2-3	-	CASSGGDRPDTQYF	TGTGCCAGCAGCGGGGGGGACCGACCAGATACGCAGTATTTT
many	TRBV20-1	TRBJ2-7	-	CSGGGANYEQYF	TGCAGTGGAGGAGGGGCCAACTACGAGCAGTACTTC
-	TRBV6-5	TRBJ2-7	TRBD1	CASSYRGQGAYEQYF	TGTGCCAGCAGTTACAGGGGACAGGGGGCCTACGAGCAGTACTTC
many	TRBV18	TRBJ2-1	-	CASSPGASEIGYNEQFF	TGTGCCAGCTCACCCGGTGCTTCGGAGATTGGTTACAATGAGCAGTTCTTC
-	TRBV11-2	TRBJ2-2	TRBD2	CASSLDLRGTNTGELFF	TGTGCCAGCAGCTTAGATTTGCGGGGGACGAACACCGGGGAGCTGTTTTTT
many	TRBV11-2	TRBJ2-5	TRBD2	CASSPPSGSDGETQYF	TGTGCCAGCAGCCCTCCTAGCGGGAGCGATGGGGAGACCCAGTACTTC
many	TRBV2	TRBJ2-1	-	CASQLGAGSYNEQFF	TGTGCCAGCCAACTAGGGGCCGGCTCCTACAATGAGCAGTTCTTC
few	TRBV20-1	TRBJ2-7	TRBD2	CSARGETSDYEQYF	TGCAGTGCTAGAGGGGAGACTAGCGACTACGAGCAGTACTTC
-	TRBV30	TRBJ2-7	-	CAWSVWAESYEQYF	TGTGCCTGGAGTGTATGGGCAGAATCCTACGAGCAGTACTTC
-	TRBV4-1	TRBJ2-2	-	CASRRLGLEAGELFF	TGCGCCAGCAGGCGACTAGGGCTTGAGGCCGGGGAGCTGTTTTTT
-	TRBV14	TRBJ2-1	-	CASSQESQEGAIYNEQFF	TGTGCCAGCAGCCAAGAGAGTCAGGAGGGGGCCATTTACAATGAGCAGTTCTTC
many	TRBV27	TRBJ2-1	-	CASSPRGNSYNEQFF	TGTGCCAGCAGCCCGAGAGGGAACTCCTACAATGAGCAGTTCTTC
-	TRBV19	TRBJ2-1	TRBD2	CASSINERERGGEQFF	TGTGCCAGTAGTATAAACGAGCGGGAGCGGGGTGGTGAGCAGTTCTTC
few	TRBV5-4	TRBJ2-2	TRBD1	CASSIPGQGAGELFF	TGTGCCAGCAGCATACCGGGACAGGGAGCCGGGGAGCTGTTTTTT
-	TRBV2	TRBJ1-6	-	CASSEIGGGNNSPLHF	TGTGCCAGCAGTGAAATCGGAGGCGGCAATAATTCACCCCTCCACTTT
many	TRBV28	TRBJ1-5	TRBD1	CASIASTGESSNQPQHF	TGTGCCAGCATCGCTAGCACAGGGGAGTCGAGCAATCAGCCCCAGCATTTT